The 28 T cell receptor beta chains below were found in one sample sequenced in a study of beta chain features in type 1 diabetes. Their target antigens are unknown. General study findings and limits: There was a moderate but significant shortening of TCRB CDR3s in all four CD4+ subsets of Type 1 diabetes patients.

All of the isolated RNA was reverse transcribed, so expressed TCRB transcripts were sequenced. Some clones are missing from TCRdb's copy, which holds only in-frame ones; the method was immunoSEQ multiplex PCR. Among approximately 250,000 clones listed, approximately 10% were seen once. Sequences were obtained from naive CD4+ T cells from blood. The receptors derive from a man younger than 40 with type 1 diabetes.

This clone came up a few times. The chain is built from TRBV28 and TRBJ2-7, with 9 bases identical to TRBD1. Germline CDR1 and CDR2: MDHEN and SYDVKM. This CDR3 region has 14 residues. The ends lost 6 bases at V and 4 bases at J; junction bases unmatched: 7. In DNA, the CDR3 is TGTGCCAGCAGCCGCGGGACAGGGAAATACGAGCAGTACTTC. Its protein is CASSRGTGKYEQYF.

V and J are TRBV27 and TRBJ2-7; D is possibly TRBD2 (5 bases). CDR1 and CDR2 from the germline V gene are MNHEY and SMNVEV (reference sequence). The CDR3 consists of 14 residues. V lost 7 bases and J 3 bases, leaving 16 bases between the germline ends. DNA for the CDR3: TGTGCCAGCAAAGTCGGAGGTTTAGGCTACGAGCAGTACTTC. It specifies CASKVGGLGYEQYF.

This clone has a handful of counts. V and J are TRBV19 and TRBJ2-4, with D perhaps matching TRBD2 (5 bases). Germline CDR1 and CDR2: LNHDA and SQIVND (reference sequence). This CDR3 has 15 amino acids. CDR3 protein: CATTSGSPGKNIQYF. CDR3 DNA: TGTGCTACAACCTCGGGATCCCCCGGGAAAAACATTCAGTACTTC.

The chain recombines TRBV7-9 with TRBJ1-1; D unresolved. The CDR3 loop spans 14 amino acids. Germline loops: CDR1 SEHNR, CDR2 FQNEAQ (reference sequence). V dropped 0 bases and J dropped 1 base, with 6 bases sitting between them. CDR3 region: CASSLAGRNTEAFF. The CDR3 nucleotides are TGTGCCAGCAGCTTAGCGGGGAGGAACACTGAAGCTTTCTTT.

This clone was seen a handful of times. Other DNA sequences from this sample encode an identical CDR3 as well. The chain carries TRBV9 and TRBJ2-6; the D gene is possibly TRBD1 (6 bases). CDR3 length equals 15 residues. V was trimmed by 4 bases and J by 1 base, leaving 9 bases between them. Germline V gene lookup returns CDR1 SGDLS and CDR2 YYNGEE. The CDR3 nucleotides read TGTGCCAGCAGCCCCAGGGGTTCTGGGGCCAACGTCCTGACTTTC. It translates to CASSPRGSGANVLTF.

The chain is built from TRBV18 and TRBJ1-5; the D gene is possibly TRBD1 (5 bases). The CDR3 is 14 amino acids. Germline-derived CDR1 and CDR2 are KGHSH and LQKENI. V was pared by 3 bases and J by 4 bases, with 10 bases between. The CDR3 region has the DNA TGTGCCAGCTCACCCACAGGAGAGAATCAGCCCCAGCATTTT. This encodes CASSPTGENQPQHF.

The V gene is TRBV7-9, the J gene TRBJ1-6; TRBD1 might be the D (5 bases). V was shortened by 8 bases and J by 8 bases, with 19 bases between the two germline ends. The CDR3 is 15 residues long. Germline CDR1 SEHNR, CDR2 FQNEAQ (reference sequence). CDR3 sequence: CASGTPQGRDSPLHF. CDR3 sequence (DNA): TGTGCCAGCGGAACCCCTCAGGGTAGAGATTCACCCCTCCACTTT.

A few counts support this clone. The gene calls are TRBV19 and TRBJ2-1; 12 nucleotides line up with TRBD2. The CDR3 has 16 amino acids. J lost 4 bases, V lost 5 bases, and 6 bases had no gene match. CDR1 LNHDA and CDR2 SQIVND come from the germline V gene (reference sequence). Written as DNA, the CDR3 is TGTGCCAGTAGTTCCCGTCTAGCGGGGGGGTACAATGAGCAGTTCTTC. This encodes CASSSRLAGGYNEQFF.

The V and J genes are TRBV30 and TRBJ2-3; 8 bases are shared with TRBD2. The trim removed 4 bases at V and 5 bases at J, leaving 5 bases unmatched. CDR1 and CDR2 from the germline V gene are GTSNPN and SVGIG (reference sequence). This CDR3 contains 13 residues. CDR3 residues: CAWNRGGLDTQYF. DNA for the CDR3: TGTGCCTGGAATCGGGGGGGGCTAGATACGCAGTATTTT.

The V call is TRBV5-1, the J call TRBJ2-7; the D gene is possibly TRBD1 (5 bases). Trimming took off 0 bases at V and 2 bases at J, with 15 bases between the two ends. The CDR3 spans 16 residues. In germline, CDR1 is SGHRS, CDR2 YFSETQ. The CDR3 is CASSLAQSGHPYEQYF. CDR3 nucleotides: TGCGCCAGCAGCTTGGCTCAGTCAGGACACCCCTACGAGCAGTACTTC.

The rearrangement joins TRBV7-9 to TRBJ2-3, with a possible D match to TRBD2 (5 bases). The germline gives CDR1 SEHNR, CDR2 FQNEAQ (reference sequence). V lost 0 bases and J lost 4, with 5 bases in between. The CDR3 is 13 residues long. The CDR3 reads CASSLAGADTQYF. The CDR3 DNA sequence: TGTGCCAGCAGCTTAGCGGGAGCAGATACGCAGTATTTT. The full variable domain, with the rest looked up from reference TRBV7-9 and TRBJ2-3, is DTGVSQNPRHKITKRGQNVTFRCDPISEHNRLYWYRQTLGQGPEFLTYFQNEAQLEKSRLLSDRFSAERPKGSFSTLEIQRTEQGDSAMYLCASSLAGADTQYFGPGTRLTVL.

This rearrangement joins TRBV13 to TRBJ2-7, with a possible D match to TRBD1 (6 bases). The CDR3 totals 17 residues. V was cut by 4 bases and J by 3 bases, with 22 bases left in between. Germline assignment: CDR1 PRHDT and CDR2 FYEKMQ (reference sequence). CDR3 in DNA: TGTGCCAGCAGCTCCTATACTACACAGGGTAGCCACTACGAGCAGTACTTC. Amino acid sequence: CASSSYTTQGSHYEQYF.

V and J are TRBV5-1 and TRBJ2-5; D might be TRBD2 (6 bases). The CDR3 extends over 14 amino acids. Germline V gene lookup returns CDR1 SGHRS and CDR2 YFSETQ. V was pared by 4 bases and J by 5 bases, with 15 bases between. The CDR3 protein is CASSRDGGLETQYF. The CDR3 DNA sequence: TGCGCCAGCAGCAGAGATGGAGGGCTTGAGACCCAGTACTTC.

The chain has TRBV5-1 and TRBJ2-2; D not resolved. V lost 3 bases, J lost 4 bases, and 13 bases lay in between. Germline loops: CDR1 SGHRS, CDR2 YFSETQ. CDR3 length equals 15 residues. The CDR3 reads CASSSPPGGTGELFF. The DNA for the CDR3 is TGCGCCAGCAGCTCCCCTCCGGGTGGCACCGGGGAGCTGTTTTTT. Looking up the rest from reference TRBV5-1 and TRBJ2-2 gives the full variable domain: KAGVTQTPRYLIKTRGQQVTLSCSPISGHRSVSWYQQTPGQGLQFLFEYFSETQRNKGNFPGRFSGRQFSNSRSEMNVSTLELGDSALYLCASSSPPGGTGELFFGEGSRLTVL.

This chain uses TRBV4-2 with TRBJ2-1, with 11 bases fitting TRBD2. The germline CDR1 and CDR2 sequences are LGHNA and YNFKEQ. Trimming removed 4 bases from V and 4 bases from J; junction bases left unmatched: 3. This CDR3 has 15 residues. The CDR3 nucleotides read TGTGCCAGCAGCCTTACTAGCGGGAGTTACAATGAGCAGTTCTTC. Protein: CASSLTSGSYNEQFF.

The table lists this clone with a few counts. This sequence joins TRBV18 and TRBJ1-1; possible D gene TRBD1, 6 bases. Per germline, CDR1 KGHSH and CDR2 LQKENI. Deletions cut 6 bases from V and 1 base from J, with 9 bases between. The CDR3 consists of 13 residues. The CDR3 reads CASSSDRNTEAFF. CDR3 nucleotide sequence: TGTGCCAGCTCCTCGGACAGGAACACTGAAGCTTTCTTT.

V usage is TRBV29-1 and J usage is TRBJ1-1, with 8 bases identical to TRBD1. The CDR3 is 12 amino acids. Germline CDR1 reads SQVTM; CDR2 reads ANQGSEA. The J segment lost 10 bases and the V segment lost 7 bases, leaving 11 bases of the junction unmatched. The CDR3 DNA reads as TGCAGCGCAACAGGGGGAGACGGGGTAGCTTTCTTT. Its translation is CSATGGDGVAFF.

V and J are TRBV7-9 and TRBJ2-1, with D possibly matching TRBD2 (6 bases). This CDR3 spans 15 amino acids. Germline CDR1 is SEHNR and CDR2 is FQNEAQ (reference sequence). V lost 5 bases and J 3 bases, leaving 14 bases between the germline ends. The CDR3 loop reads CASSLRDLIYNEQFF. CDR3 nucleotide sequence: TGTGCCAGCAGCCTCCGGGACTTGATCTACAATGAGCAGTTCTTC.

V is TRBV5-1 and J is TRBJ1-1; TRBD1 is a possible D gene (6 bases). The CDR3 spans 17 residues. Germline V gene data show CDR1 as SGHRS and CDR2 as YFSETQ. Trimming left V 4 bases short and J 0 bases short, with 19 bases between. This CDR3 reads CASSGATGRPMNTEAFF. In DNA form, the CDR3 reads TGCGCCAGCAGCGGGGCGACAGGCCGACCCATGAACACTGAAGCTTTCTTT. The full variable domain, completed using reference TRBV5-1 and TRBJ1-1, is KAGVTQTPRYLIKTRGQQVTLSCSPISGHRSVSWYQQTPGQGLQFLFEYFSETQRNKGNFPGRFSGRQFSNSRSEMNVSTLELGDSALYLCASSGATGRPMNTEAFFGQGTRLTVV.

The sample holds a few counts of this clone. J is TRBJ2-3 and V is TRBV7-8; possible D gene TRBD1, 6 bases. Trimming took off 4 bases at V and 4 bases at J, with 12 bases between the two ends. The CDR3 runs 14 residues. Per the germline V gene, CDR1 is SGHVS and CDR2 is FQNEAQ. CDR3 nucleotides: TGTGCCAGCAGCTCTCGTGAGGGGGCAGATACGCAGTATTTT. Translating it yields CASSSREGADTQYF. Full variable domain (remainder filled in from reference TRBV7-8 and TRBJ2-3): GAGVSQSPRYKVAKRGQDVALRCDPISGHVSLFWYQQALGQGPEFLTYFQNEAQLDKSGLPSDRFFAERPEGSVSTLKIQRTQQEDSAVYLCASSSREGADTQYFGPGTRLTVL.

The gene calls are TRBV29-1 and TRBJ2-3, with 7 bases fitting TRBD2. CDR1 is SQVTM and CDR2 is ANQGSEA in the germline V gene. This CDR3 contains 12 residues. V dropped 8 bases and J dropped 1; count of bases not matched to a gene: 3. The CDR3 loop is CSSRGGTDTQYF. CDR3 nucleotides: TGCAGCTCCCGGGGGGGCACAGATACGCAGTATTTT.

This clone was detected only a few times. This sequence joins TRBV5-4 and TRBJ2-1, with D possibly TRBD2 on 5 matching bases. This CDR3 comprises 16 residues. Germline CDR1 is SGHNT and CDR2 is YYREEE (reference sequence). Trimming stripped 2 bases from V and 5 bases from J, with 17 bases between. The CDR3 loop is CASSFGSRGSNNEQFF. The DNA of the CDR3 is TGTGCCAGCAGCTTCGGTTCCCGGGGATCCAACAATGAGCAGTTCTTC.

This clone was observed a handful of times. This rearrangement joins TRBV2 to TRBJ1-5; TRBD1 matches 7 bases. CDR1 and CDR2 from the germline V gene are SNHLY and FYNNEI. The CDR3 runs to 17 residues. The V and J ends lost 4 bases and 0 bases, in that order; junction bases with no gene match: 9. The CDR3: CASSVRHRGYSNQPQHF. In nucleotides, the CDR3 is TGTGCCAGCAGTGTTAGGCACAGGGGATATAGCAATCAGCCCCAGCATTTT.

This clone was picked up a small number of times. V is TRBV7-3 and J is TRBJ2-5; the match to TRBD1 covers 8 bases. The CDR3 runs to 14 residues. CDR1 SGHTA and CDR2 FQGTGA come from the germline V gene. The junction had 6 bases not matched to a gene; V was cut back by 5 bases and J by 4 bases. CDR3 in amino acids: CASSATGGTETQYF. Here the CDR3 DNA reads TGTGCCAGCAGCGCCACAGGGGGTACAGAGACCCAGTACTTC.

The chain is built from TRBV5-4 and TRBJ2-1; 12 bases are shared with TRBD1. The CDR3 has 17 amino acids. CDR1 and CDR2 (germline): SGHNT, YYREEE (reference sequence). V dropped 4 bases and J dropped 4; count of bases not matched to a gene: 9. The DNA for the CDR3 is TGTGCCAGCAGCGGCGGGACAGGGGGCAATCATTACAATGAGCAGTTCTTC. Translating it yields CASSGGTGGNHYNEQFF.

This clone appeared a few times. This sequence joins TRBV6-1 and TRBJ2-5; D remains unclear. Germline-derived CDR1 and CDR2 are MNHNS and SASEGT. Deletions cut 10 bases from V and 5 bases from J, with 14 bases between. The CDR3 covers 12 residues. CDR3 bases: TGTGCCATTGTGGTTGCCCGGGAGACCCAGTACTTC. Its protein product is CAIVVARETQYF.

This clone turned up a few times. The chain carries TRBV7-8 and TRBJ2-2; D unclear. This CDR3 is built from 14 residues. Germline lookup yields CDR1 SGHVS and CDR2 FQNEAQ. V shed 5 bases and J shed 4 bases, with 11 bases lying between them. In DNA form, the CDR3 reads TGTGCCAGCAGCCCCTATATCGCCACCGGGGAGCTGTTTTTT. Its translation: CASSPYIATGELFF.

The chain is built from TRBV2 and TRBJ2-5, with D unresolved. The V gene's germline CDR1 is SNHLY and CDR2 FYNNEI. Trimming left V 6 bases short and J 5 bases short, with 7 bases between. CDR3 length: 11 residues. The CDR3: CASSTEETQYF. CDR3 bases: TGTGCCAGCAGCACAGAGGAGACCCAGTACTTC.